This TCR beta chain was sequenced during a study of cytomegalovirus exposure and HLA in healthy donors. Study observations and caveats: A link between a missense DCLRE1C variant and TCR beta V- and J-gene trimming emerged from a later analysis. The study put 150 to 200 TCR beta chains on its list as cytomegalovirus-associated. Excluded were some V segments that proved indistinguishable, including TRBV6-2 and TRBV6-3.

This PCR relied on a set of 60 Vbeta primers and 13 Jbeta primers. Assay: immunoSEQ multiplex PCR; the TCRdb copy retains only in-frame clones and omits some. The repertoire holds 150,000 to 250,000 clones, with 82% as singletons. Despite likely unrecorded immune exposures, the donors were nominally healthy at the time of sampling. A remark on this clone: As yet, its antigen is unknown.

The CDR3 spans 14 residues. The germline V gene has CDR1 KGHSH and CDR2 LQKENI. V was pared by 4 bases and J by 5 bases, with 5 bases of the junction left unmatched. The sequenced sample was PBMCs. V gene TRBV18 combines with J gene TRBJ1-5; the match to TRBD1 covers 7 bases. The TCR sequence derives from a boy aged 2 to 10 in good health and CMV-seronegative. CDR3 sequence reads: CASSRGTDYQPQHF. CDR3 DNA: TGTGCCAGCTCACGCGGGACAGACTATCAGCCCCAGCATTTT.